A selection of T cell receptor beta chains follows, all from one sample in a study of post-analysis software for immune sequencing data. TCRdb processed the PCR reads anew with MiXCR; each CDR3 protein has one entry. This sample has hundreds of thousands of distinct CDR3 sequences, with around 27% found just once. Sequencing was performed on blood. These receptors were collected from a girl aged 5-17 years with multiple sclerosis. CDR3s include the opening cysteine and the closing phenylalanine or tryptophan. A D gene is named only where the DNA matches it firmly. Clone size is given for some rows only: seen once, a few or many times, or a class if the clone is expanded.

len	v_gene	d_gene	j_gene	abundance	CDR3aa	CDR3nt
13	TRBV29-1	.	TRBJ2-1	.	CSVEDYPYNEQFF	TGCAGCGTTGAAGATTACCCCTACAATGAGCAGTTCTTC
17	TRBV28	TRBD1	TRBJ2-3	.	CVSTRWGTASRADTQYF	TGTGTCAGCACTCGATGGGGGACAGCTTCTCGGGCAGATACGCAGTATTTT
15	TRBV6-6	TRBD1	TRBJ2-3	.	CASRPGQGATDTQYF	TGTGCCAGCAGACCGGGACAGGGGGCCACAGATACGCAGTATTTT
16	TRBV7-8	.	TRBJ2-1	few	CAGSLTGQSSYNEQFF	TGTGCCGGCAGCTTAACCGGACAGAGCTCCTACAATGAGCAGTTCTTC
14	TRBV7-9	.	TRBJ1-4	.	CASSFSLSGEKLFF	TGTGCCAGCAGCTTTTCGCTATCCGGTGAAAAACTGTTTTTT
13	TRBV12-3/TRBV12-4	.	TRBJ1-1	.	CASSELVGTEAFF	TGTGCCAGCAGTGAGTTGGTAGGGACTGAAGCTTTCTTT
13	TRBV9	.	TRBJ1-5	once	CASSVRSADTQHF	TGTGCCAGCAGCGTAAGGAGTGCAGATACGCAGCATTTT
15	TRBV5-6	.	TRBJ2-7	many	CASSPPKRSGYEQYF	TGTGCCAGCAGCCCCCCAAAGCGTAGTGGGTACGAGCAGTACTTC
15	TRBV4-3	.	TRBJ2-7	many	CASSQDWGPGAEQYF	TGCGCCAGCAGCCAAGATTGGGGTCCCGGGGCCGAGCAGTACTTC
14	TRBV20-1	TRBD2	TRBJ2-1	.	CSASRGRARNEQFF	TGCAGTGCCTCTAGAGGGAGGGCCCGGAATGAGCAGTTCTTC
15	TRBV29-1	.	TRBJ2-3	few	CSALSGTARADTQYF	TGCAGCGCCCTTAGCGGGACAGCGAGGGCAGATACGCAGTATTTT
15	TRBV28	TRBD2	TRBJ2-5	.	CASSTRLAGDKTQYF	TGTGCCAGCAGCACCAGACTAGCGGGAGACAAGACCCAGTACTTC
14	TRBV4-3	TRBD1	TRBJ2-5	many	CASSAGQGSETQYF	TGCGCCAGCAGCGCGGGACAGGGAAGCGAGACCCAGTACTTC
19	TRBV2	TRBD1	TRBJ2-6	few	CASSENPGTGYSGANVLTF	TGTGCCAGCAGTGAGAACCCCGGGACAGGCTACTCTGGGGCCAACGTCCTGACTTTC
15	TRBV7-8	TRBD1	TRBJ1-4	.	CASSHRTGGGEKLFF	TGTGCCAGCAGCCACCGGACAGGGGGAGGTGAAAAACTGTTTTTT
14	TRBV28	.	TRBJ2-3	few	CASSSRGATDTQYF	TGTGCCAGCAGTTCTCGAGGGGCCACAGATACGCAGTATTTT
17	TRBV5-1	.	TRBJ2-1	.	CASSLIPGTSSYNEQFF	TGCGCCAGCAGCTTGATCCCAGGGACGAGCTCCTACAATGAGCAGTTCTTC
12	TRBV3-1	.	TRBJ2-1	few	CASSQIGVEQFF	TGTGCCAGCAGCCAAATAGGAGTTGAGCAGTTCTTC
14	TRBV2	TRBD1	TRBJ2-3	.	CASSRDRITDTQYF	TGTGCCAGCAGCCGGGACAGGATCACAGATACGCAGTATTTT
13	TRBV10-1	.	TRBJ2-1	.	CASTAVGVHEQFF	TGCGCCAGCACGGCCGTCGGGGTCCATGAGCAGTTCTTC
15	TRBV15	TRBD2	TRBJ2-1	few	CATSRAGRAGNEQFF	TGTGCCACCAGCAGAGCCGGGAGGGCCGGGAATGAGCAGTTCTTC
11	TRBV29-1	.	TRBJ1-4	.	CSVRDDEKLFF	TGCAGCGTACGGGACGATGAAAAACTGTTTTTT
15	TRBV5-1	TRBD1	TRBJ2-2	.	CASSLAWTGPGELFF	TGCGCCAGCAGCTTGGCCTGGACAGGTCCCGGGGAGCTGTTTTTT
14	TRBV20-1	TRBD2	TRBJ2-3	.	CSAPLADWTDTQYF	TGCAGTGCACCCCTAGCGGATTGGACAGATACGCAGTATTTT
16	TRBV5-1	.	TRBJ1-1	few	CASVNRGGDAATEAFF	TGCGCCAGCGTGAATCGGGGAGGTGACGCCGCTACTGAAGCTTTCTTT
12	TRBV7-9	TRBD1	TRBJ2-7	few	CASSGTEYEQYF	TGTGCCAGCAGCGGGACAGAATACGAGCAGTACTTC
13	TRBV6-2/TRBV6-3	TRBD1	TRBJ2-7	once	CASTRTGDYEQYF	TGTGCCAGCACCAGAACAGGGGACTACGAGCAGTACTTC
11	TRBV2	.	TRBJ1-4	.	CASRRNEKLFF	TGTGCCAGCAGGCGGAATGAAAAACTGTTTTTT
15	TRBV20-1	TRBD2	TRBJ2-3	many	CSASLSGFSTDTQYF	TGCAGTGCTAGCCTTAGCGGGTTTAGTACAGATACGCAGTATTTT
13	TRBV20-1	TRBD2	TRBJ2-4	.	CSGLAGVLNIQYF	TGCAGTGGACTAGCGGGAGTCCTAAACATTCAGTACTTC
17	TRBV2	TRBD1	TRBJ2-5	.	CASSMDRGGGVQETQYF	TGTGCCAGCAGTATGGACAGGGGCGGGGGCGTACAAGAGACCCAGTACTTC
13	TRBV2	.	TRBJ2-5	.	CASSDGQAGTQYF	TGTGCCAGCAGTGACGGCCAGGCCGGGACCCAGTACTTC
16	TRBV20-1	.	TRBJ2-6	.	CSARAPGGTGANVLTF	TGCAGTGCTAGGGCCCCAGGGGGGACTGGGGCCAACGTCCTGACTTTC
13	TRBV20-1	TRBD2	TRBJ2-5	few	CSANLAGVGTQYF	TGCAGTGCTAACCTAGCGGGAGTGGGGACCCAGTACTTC
12	TRBV20-1	.	TRBJ2-7	few	CSARVAALEQYF	TGCAGTGCCCGAGTAGCGGCGCTCGAGCAGTACTTC
14	TRBV6-2/TRBV6-3	.	TRBJ2-5	.	CASSPTRVGETQYF	TGTGCCAGCAGTCCCACTAGGGTTGGGGAGACCCAGTACTTC
15	TRBV6-2/TRBV6-3	TRBD1	TRBJ2-7	.	CASSRRGTGISEQYF	TGTGCCAGCAGTAGACGCGGGACAGGGATTTCGGAGCAGTACTTC
15	TRBV20-1	TRBD1	TRBJ2-7	.	CSAPHRDRGPYEQYF	TGCAGTGCTCCTCACAGGGACAGGGGCCCCTACGAGCAGTACTTC
15	TRBV6-2/TRBV6-3	TRBD2	TRBJ2-7	few	CASRHGLAGAYEQYF	TGTGCCAGCAGACATGGACTAGCGGGGGCCTACGAGCAGTACTTC
12	TRBV11-2	TRBD1	TRBJ1-2	.	CASTRTGDGYTF	TGTGCCAGCACCCGGACAGGGGACGGCTACACCTTC
12	TRBV10-3	TRBD2	TRBJ2-7	.	CATGDYSYEQYF	TGTGCCACCGGGGACTACTCCTACGAGCAGTACTTC
15	TRBV2	TRBD1	TRBJ2-1	.	CASNRDSLLINEQFF	TGTGCCAGCAACAGGGACAGCCTCCTGATCAATGAGCAGTTCTTC